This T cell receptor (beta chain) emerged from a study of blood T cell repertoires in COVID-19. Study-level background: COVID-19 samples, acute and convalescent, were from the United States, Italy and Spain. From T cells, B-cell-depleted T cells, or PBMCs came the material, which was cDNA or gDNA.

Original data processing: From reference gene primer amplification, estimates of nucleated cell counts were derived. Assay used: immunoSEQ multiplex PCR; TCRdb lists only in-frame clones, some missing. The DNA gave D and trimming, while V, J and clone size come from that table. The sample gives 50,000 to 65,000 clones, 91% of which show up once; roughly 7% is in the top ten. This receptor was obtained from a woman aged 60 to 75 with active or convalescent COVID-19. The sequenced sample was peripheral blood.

The chain's CDR3 is CAWSGGESEKLFF. The CDR3 DNA follows: TGTGCCTGGAGTGGGGGGGAGAGTGAAAAACTGTTTTTT. The chain has TRBV30 and TRBJ1-4, with D maybe TRBD1 (5 bases). The CDR3 has 13 amino acids. Trimming removed 1 base at V and 7 bases at J, with 10 bases between. CDR1 GTSNPN and CDR2 SVGIG come from the germline V gene (reference sequence).